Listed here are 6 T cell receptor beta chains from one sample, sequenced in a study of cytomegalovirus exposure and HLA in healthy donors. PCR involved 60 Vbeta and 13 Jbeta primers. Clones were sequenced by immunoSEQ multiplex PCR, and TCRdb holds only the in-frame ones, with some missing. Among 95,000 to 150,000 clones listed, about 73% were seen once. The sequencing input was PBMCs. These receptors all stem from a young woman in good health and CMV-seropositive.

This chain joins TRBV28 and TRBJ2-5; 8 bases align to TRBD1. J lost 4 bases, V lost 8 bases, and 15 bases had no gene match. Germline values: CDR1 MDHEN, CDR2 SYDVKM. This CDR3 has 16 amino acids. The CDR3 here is CASRSQGARRAETQYF. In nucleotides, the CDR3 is TGTGCCAGCCGATCCCAGGGGGCGAGACGTGCAGAGACCCAGTACTTC.

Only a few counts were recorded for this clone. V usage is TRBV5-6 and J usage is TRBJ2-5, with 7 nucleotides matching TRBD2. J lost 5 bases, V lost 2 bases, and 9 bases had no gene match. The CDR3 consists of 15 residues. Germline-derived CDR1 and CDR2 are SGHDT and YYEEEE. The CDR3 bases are TGTGCCAGCAGCTTCCGGGCCCACGGGGGGGAGACCCAGTACTTC. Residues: CASSFRAHGGETQYF.

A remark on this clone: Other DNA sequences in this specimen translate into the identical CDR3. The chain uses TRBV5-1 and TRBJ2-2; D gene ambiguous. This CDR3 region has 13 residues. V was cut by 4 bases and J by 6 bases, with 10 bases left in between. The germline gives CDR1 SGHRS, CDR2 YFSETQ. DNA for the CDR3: TGCGCCAGCAGCCTGGAAAACTCCGGGGAGCTGTTTTTT. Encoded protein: CASSLENSGELFF.

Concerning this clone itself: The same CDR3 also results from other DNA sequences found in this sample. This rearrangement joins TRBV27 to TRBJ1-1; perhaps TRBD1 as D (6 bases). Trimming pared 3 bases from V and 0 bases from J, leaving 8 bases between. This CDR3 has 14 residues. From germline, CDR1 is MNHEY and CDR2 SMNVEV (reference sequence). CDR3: CASSFRGLNTEAFF. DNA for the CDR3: TGTGCCAGCAGTTTCAGGGGACTGAACACTGAAGCTTTCTTT.

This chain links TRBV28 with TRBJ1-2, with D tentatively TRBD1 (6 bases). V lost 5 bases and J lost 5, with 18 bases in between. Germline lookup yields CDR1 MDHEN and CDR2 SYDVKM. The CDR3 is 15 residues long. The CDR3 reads CASSQPPGTLYGYTF. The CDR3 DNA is TGTGCCAGCAGTCAACCCCCCGGGACACTTTATGGCTACACCTTC.

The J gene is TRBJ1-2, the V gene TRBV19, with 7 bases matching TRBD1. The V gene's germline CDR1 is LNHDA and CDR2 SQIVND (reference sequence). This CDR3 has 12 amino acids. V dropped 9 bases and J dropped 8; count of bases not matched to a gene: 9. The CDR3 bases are TGTGCCAGCAGACAGGGTACGTTAGGCTACACCTTC. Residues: CASRQGTLGYTF.